These T cell receptor beta chains were read from a single sample in a study of human T cells and chemical hapten exposure. A single record per CDR3 protein comes from TCRdb applying MiXCR to the RACE reads. This table holds 180,000 or so distinct CDR3 sequences, under 35% found once. Sequenced here: whole blood, sampled in connection with sensitization to the hapten diphenylcyclopropenone (DPC). The receptors stem from a woman between 25 and 40 years old with alopecia areata. Some clones in this sample may be carry-over from other donors' samples. CDR3s include the opening cysteine and the closing phenylalanine or tryptophan. A D gene is named only where the DNA matches it firmly. Some rows have no size entry. The others give once, few or many, or a class for an expanded clone.

CASSQTWQNSPLHF	TGTGCCAGCAGCCAGACGTGGCAGAATTCACCCCTCCACTTT	TRBV7-2	-	TRBJ1-6	-
CASSLNGEAFF	TGTGCCAGCAGCTTAAACGGAGAAGCTTTCTTT	TRBV28	-	TRBJ1-1	-
CASSLEEQFF	TGTGCCAGCAGCTTAGAGGAGCAGTTCTTC	TRBV7-9	-	TRBJ2-1	-
CASSLGDSSTDTQYF	TGCGCCAGCAGCCTAGGGGATTCTAGCACAGATACGCAGTATTTT	TRBV4-1	-	TRBJ2-3	-
CASSLQPGTGDHEQYF	TGTGCCAGCAGTCTACAACCGGGGACAGGGGATCACGAGCAGTACTTC	TRBV28	TRBD1	TRBJ2-7	-
CSVEKRGSYNEQFF	TGCAGCGTTGAAAAGCGGGGGTCCTACAATGAGCAGTTCTTC	TRBV29-1	TRBD2	TRBJ2-1	many
CASSGGDQPQHF	TGCGCCAGCAGCGGCGGGGATCAGCCCCAGCATTTT	TRBV10-2	-	TRBJ1-5	few
CASVGAGFLYGYTF	TGTGCCAGCGTAGGTGCAGGCTTCCTCTATGGCTACACCTTC	TRBV28	-	TRBJ1-2	few
CASSLEENSPLHF	TGTGCCAGCAGCTTGGAGGAGAATTCACCCCTCCACTTT	TRBV5-4	-	TRBJ1-6	few
CASSQIVPGQGVSGYTF	TGTGCCAGCAGCCAGATCGTCCCGGGACAGGGTGTGTCTGGCTACACCTTC	TRBV4-2	TRBD1	TRBJ1-2	-
CSVSDTTNEKLFF	TGCAGCGTTTCTGACACAACTAATGAAAAACTGTTTTTT	TRBV29-1	-	TRBJ1-4	few
CASSPPDQLPLDTQYF	TGTGCCAGCAGTCCCCCGGACCAACTCCCTTTGGATACGCAGTATTTT	TRBV28	-	TRBJ2-3	-
CASSSNSGGGIQYF	TGTGCCAGCAGCTCGAACAGCGGGGGCGGCATTCAGTACTTC	TRBV7-2	TRBD2	TRBJ2-4	-
CARSEGLAEETQYF	TGTGCCAGGTCCGAGGGACTAGCGGAAGAGACCCAGTACTTC	TRBV2	TRBD2	TRBJ2-5	-
CASSPGGAPEAFF	TGTGCCAGCAGTCCTGGGGGGGCACCTGAAGCTTTCTTT	TRBV27	-	TRBJ1-1	few